This T cell receptor beta chain derives from a study of blood T cell repertoires in COVID-19. On the study more broadly: Researchers got acute and convalescent COVID-19 samples from the United States, Italy and Spain. Sources were T cells, B-cell-depleted T cells, or PBMCs; the material itself was cDNA or gDNA.

In the source study's methods: Estimation of nucleated cell counts relied on the amplification of reference gene primers. Profiled with immunoSEQ multiplex PCR; TCRdb holds only in-frame clones, not every one. The D gene and trimming were derived from the DNA, and the V and J assignments and clone size from that table. The table includes 95,000 to 150,000 clones, approximately 74% detected once. This clone was found once. Sequencing used peripheral blood. This receptor was identified in a man in his 60s with acute or convalescent COVID-19.

The CDR3, as DNA: TGTGCCAGCAGCCCCAGGAGGACAGCAACCGGGGAGCTGTTTTTT. Translation gives CASSPRRTATGELFF. The rearrangement links TRBV7-3 to TRBJ2-2; tentative D call: TRBD1 (6 bases). The CDR3 has 15 residues. V lost 5 bases, J lost 5 bases, and 15 bases lay in between. The germline gives CDR1 SGHTA, CDR2 FQGTGA.